Below, 20 T cell receptor beta chains from the same sample are listed, as sequenced in a study of blood T cell repertoires in COVID-19. The table came from immunoSEQ multiplex PCR; TCRdb's copy has only in-frame clones and leaves some out. Found here are 250,000 to 300,000 clones, around 88% of them singletons; the top ten hold roughly 9%. Sequences were obtained from PBMCs or T cells enriched from blood (not recorded which). The origin of the receptors is a middle-aged man who had recovered from COVID-19.

The chain couples TRBV27 to TRBJ2-7; TRBD2 is a possible D gene (7 bases). The germline V gene has CDR1 MNHEY and CDR2 SMNVEV (reference sequence). Trimming pared 7 bases from V and 5 bases from J, leaving 15 bases between. There are 13 residues in the CDR3. This CDR3 is CASTTGGQNEQYF. CDR3 in DNA: TGTGCCAGCACCACCGGGGGGCAGAACGAGCAGTACTTC.

This chain joins TRBV7-9 and TRBJ2-2; D possibly corresponds to TRBD1 (6 bases). The CDR3 has 14 amino acids. Trimming shortened V by 3 bases and J by 5 bases, and 10 bases separated the two germline ends. In germline, CDR1 is SEHNR, CDR2 FQNEAQ (reference sequence). CDR3 DNA sequence: TGTGCCAGCAGCTTCGGCACAGGGACCGGGGAGCTGTTTTTT. Its translation: CASSFGTGTGELFF.

The genes are TRBV5-5 and TRBJ1-6; TRBD1 aligns across 8 bases. This CDR3 contains 14 residues. Trimming took 4 bases from V and 11 from J; bases not matched to a gene: 8. Germline CDR1 is SGHKS and CDR2 is YYEKEE (reference sequence). The CDR3 nucleotides are TGTGCCAGCAGCCGAGACAGGGGCGTCCCACCCCTCCACTTT. It encodes CASSRDRGVPPLHF.

This clone showed up just once. The V and J genes are TRBV9 and TRBJ1-2; 9 positions agree with TRBD1. The trim removed 0 bases at V and 8 bases at J, leaving 11 bases unmatched. Germline V gene sequence: CDR1 SGDLS, CDR2 YYNGEE. This CDR3 has 16 residues. CDR3 loop: CASSVGGLGDRVGYTF. The CDR3 DNA follows: TGTGCCAGCAGCGTAGGGGGATTAGGGGACAGGGTAGGCTACACCTTC.

For this clone: This CDR3 is also generated by other DNA sequences in the sample. The chain employs TRBV6-1 and TRBJ1-1; D perhaps matches TRBD1 (5 bases). The CDR3 spans 13 residues. Trimming pared 2 bases from V and 4 bases from J, leaving 8 bases between. Germline CDR1 reads MNHNS; CDR2 reads SASEGT. CDR3 protein: CASSEFQGTEAFF. CDR3 nucleotide sequence: TGTGCCAGCAGTGAATTTCAGGGCACTGAAGCTTTCTTT.

This chain connects TRBV7-2 to TRBJ2-1, with 12 bases matching TRBD1. Germline assignment: CDR1 SGHTA and CDR2 FQGNSA. Losses at the gene ends were 0 bases for V and 8 bases for J; bases not matched to a gene: 5. The CDR3 is 16 amino acids. The DNA for the CDR3 is TGTGCCAGCAGCTTAGCCGGGACAGGGGGCCGGGATGAGCAGTTCTTC. Its translation is CASSLAGTGGRDEQFF.

V usage is TRBV10-3 and J usage is TRBJ2-1; D perhaps matches TRBD2 (5 bases). Per the germline V gene, CDR1 is ENHRY and CDR2 is SYGVKD. Trimming removed 7 bases from V and 6 bases from J, with 16 bases in between. The CDR3 contains 14 residues. CDR3 sequence (DNA): TGTGCCATCACGGTTGGCCTAGCTGGCAATGAGCAGTTCTTC. This encodes CAITVGLAGNEQFF.

The chain is built from TRBV11-2 and TRBJ2-3; the match to TRBD2 covers 10 bases. V was clipped by 4 bases and J by 0 bases; unmatched bases: 7. The CDR3 runs to 17 residues. CDR1 is SGHAT and CDR2 is FQNNGV in the germline V gene. As DNA, the CDR3 is TGTGCCAGCAGCTGGGGACTAGCGTTGACTAGCACAGATACGCAGTATTTT. Its protein is CASSWGLALTSTDTQYF.

The genes are TRBV13 and TRBJ1-2; 8 positions match TRBD1. This CDR3 is built from 13 residues. CDR1 PRHDT and CDR2 FYEKMQ come from the germline V gene (reference sequence). Trimming cost V 5 bases and J 8 bases; bases outside gene matches: 7. The CDR3 DNA reads as TGTGCCAGCAGCCTCAGGGGGCGTGAAGGCTACACCTTC. Its protein product is CASSLRGREGYTF.

The V gene is TRBV18, the J gene TRBJ1-2, with a weak D call TRBD1 (6 bases). CDR1 KGHSH and CDR2 LQKENI come from the germline V gene. The CDR3 is 15 amino acids. V was clipped by 2 bases and J by 2 bases, with 12 bases between them. The CDR3 nucleotides read TGTGCCAGCTCACCAGGGACACTGGACAACTATGGCTACACCTTC. Encoded protein: CASSPGTLDNYGYTF.

The J gene is TRBJ2-7, the V gene TRBV5-4; weak D call: TRBD1 (6 bases). From germline, CDR1 is SGHNT and CDR2 YYREEE (reference sequence). There are 13 residues in the CDR3. V dropped 4 bases and J dropped 3 bases, with 11 bases sitting between them. For the CDR3, the DNA is TGTGCCAGCAGCCCAGGACAGCGCTACGAGCAGTACTTC. Translated, it gives CASSPGQRYEQYF. Full variable domain (missing parts from reference TRBV5-4 and TRBJ2-7): ETGVTQSPTHLIKTRGQQVTLRCSSQSGHNTVSWYQQALGQGPQFIFQYYREEENGRGNFPPRFSGLQFPNYSSELNVNALELDDSALYLCASSPGQRYEQYFGPGTRLTVT.

The rearrangement uses TRBV10-3 and TRBJ2-2, with D hard to call. The V end lost 3 bases, the J end lost 6 bases, and 17 bases lay between the germline ends. Germline V gene lookup returns CDR1 ENHRY and CDR2 SYGVKD. CDR3 length: 16 residues. CDR3 DNA: TGTGCCATCAGTGACGTGAGCTTTTCCGTCGCCGGGGAGCTGTTTTTT. Encoded protein: CAISDVSFSVAGELFF.

This clone came up once. The chain employs TRBV7-3 and TRBJ2-2; perhaps TRBD2 as D (6 bases). The V end lost 9 bases, the J end lost 6 bases, and 17 bases lay between the germline ends. Germline V gene data show CDR1 as SGHTA and CDR2 as FQGTGA. The CDR3 has 14 residues. CDR3 DNA: TGTGCCAGTGGACACGGCGGGATGGCCGGGGAGCTGTTTTTT. This gives the protein CASGHGGMAGELFF.

CDR3 DNA sequence: TGCGCCAGCAGCTTGGTGATTAGCGGCGGCACAGATACGCAGTATTTT. Translated: CASSLVISGGTDTQYF. The gene calls are TRBV5-1 and TRBJ2-3; D might be TRBD2 (6 bases). V shed 0 bases and J shed 1 base, with 12 bases lying between them. The CDR3 sequence is 16 residues long. The germline V gene encodes CDR1 SGHRS and CDR2 YFSETQ.

This rearrangement joins TRBV5-4 to TRBJ1-1; D not resolved. Trimming removed 0 bases at V and 3 bases at J, with 18 bases between. CDR3 length equals 17 residues. In germline, CDR1 is SGHNT, CDR2 YYREEE (reference sequence). CDR3: CASSLAVGRRRDTEAFF. The CDR3 bases are TGTGCCAGCAGCTTGGCTGTCGGGCGCCGGCGGGACACTGAAGCTTTCTTT.

Worth noting for this clone: Within the sample, other DNA sequences also encode this same CDR3. This chain connects TRBV9 to TRBJ2-3; 11 nucleotides agree with TRBD2. The CDR3 has 15 residues. Losses at the gene ends were 0 bases for V and 6 bases for J; bases not matched to a gene: 3. CDR1 is SGDLS, CDR2 YYNGEE, per germline. CDR3 sequence: CASSVGLAGGDTQYF. The CDR3 nucleotides are TGTGCCAGCAGCGTAGGGCTAGCGGGAGGTGATACGCAGTATTTT.

V and J are TRBV7-8 and TRBJ1-3, with 9 bases fitting TRBD1. Germline V gives CDR1 SGHVS, CDR2 FQNEAQ. The CDR3 is 16 residues long. J lost 0 bases, V lost 5 bases, and 5 bases had no gene match. The CDR3 loop is CASSATGGNSGNTIYF. The CDR3 nucleotides read TGTGCCAGCAGCGCGACAGGGGGGAACTCTGGAAACACCATATATTTT. Based on the CDR3 plus reference TRBV7-8 and TRBJ1-3, the full variable domain is GAGVSQSPRYKVAKRGQDVALRCDPISGHVSLFWYQQALGQGPEFLTYFQNEAQLDKSGLPSDRFFAERPEGSVSTLKIQRTQQEDSAVYLCASSATGGNSGNTIYFGEGSWLTVV.

This sequence joins TRBV2 and TRBJ2-1, with 9 bases aligning to TRBD2. The V and J ends lost 10 bases and 4 bases, in that order; junction bases with no gene match: 5. This CDR3 contains 13 residues. CDR1 and CDR2 from the germline V gene are SNHLY and FYNNEI. The CDR3 DNA is TGTGCCACCCTTAGCGGGAGTTACAATGAGCAGTTCTTC. It translates to CATLSGSYNEQFF.

The rearrangement links TRBV28 to TRBJ1-1; the match to TRBD1 covers 9 bases. This CDR3 spans 12 amino acids. The ends lost 6 bases at V and 6 bases at J; junction bases unmatched: 2. Per the germline V gene, CDR1 is MDHEN and CDR2 is SYDVKM. The DNA for the CDR3 is TGTGCCAGCAGACAGGGGGCGTCTGAAGCTTTCTTT. Amino acids: CASRQGASEAFF.

The chain joins TRBV5-4 to TRBJ2-1; D gene uncertain. The CDR3 has 12 residues. Germline CDR1 and CDR2: SGHNT and YYREEE (reference sequence). Trimming left V 0 bases short and J 7 bases short, with 5 bases between. CDR3 sequence reads: CASSLDKNEQFF. The CDR3 DNA reads TGTGCCAGCAGCTTGGATAAAAATGAGCAGTTCTTC.